These 2 T cell receptor beta chains came from one sample sequenced in a study of graft-versus-host responses after intestinal transplantation. Only in-frame clones appear in the TCRdb table, and some are missing; sequencing was by immunoSEQ multiplex PCR. The sample holds around 33,000 clones, 90% to 95% seen once. The sequenced sample was PBMCs, obtained 16 days after intestinal transplant. The receptors here all came from a human patient who received an intestinal transplant, so some T cells may come from the graft donor.

This chain joins TRBV7-9 and TRBJ1-6; D unclear. V was cut by 5 bases and J by 3 bases, with 17 bases left in between. This CDR3 is 17 amino acids long. CDR1 and CDR2 (germline): SEHNR, FQNEAQ (reference sequence). The CDR3 loop is CASSLSGLRDYNSPLHF. The CDR3 nucleotides are TGTGCCAGCAGCCTCTCCGGCCTGCGGGACTATAATTCACCCCTCCACTTT.

The chain combines TRBV6-1 with TRBJ2-1, with D perhaps being TRBD1 or TRBD2 (5 bases each). Trimming stripped 3 bases from V and 7 bases from J, with 7 bases between. There are 12 residues in the CDR3. The germline V gene encodes CDR1 MNHNS and CDR2 SASEGT. Written as DNA, the CDR3 is TGTGCCAGCAGTGATTGGGGGAATGAGCAGTTCTTC. Amino acid sequence: CASSDWGNEQFF.